These 6 T cell receptor beta chains came from one sample sequenced in a study of blood T cell repertoires in COVID-19. Here immunoSEQ multiplex PCR was the method, and the copy in TCRdb shows in-frame clones only, minus some. The table has around 170,000 clones, over 65% seen once. Sequencing input: peripheral blood. These receptors were obtained from a woman over 75 with acute or convalescent COVID-19.

The rearrangement uses TRBV18 and TRBJ1-2; TRBD1 might be the D (5 bases). The V and J ends lost 0 bases and 4 bases respectively, with 9 bases between them. The CDR3 length is 14 residues. Germline V gene lookup returns CDR1 KGHSH and CDR2 LQKENI. CDR3 protein: CASSPPRDPYGYTF. CDR3 nucleotides: TGTGCCAGCTCACCACCGCGGGACCCCTATGGCTACACCTTC.

The rearrangement uses TRBV30 and TRBJ1-1, with TRBD1 matching over 7 bases. After removal of 1 base from V and 11 bases from J, the junction contained 7 bases not matched to a gene. The CDR3 contains 12 residues. CDR1 is GTSNPN and CDR2 is SVGIG in the germline V gene (reference sequence). The CDR3 nucleotides read TGTGCCTGGAGTGCCCAGGGACAGAGGGCTTTCTTT. Translating it yields CAWSAQGQRAFF.

This chain uses TRBV7-7 with TRBJ2-2; 8 positions match TRBD2. Looked up from germline, CDR1 is SSHAT and CDR2 is FNYEAQ (reference sequence). The CDR3 is 15 amino acids. V gave up 2 bases and J gave up 5 bases; unmatched junction bases: 4. DNA of the CDR3: TGTGCCAGCAGCTTAAACAGCGGGGGTACCGGGGAGCTGTTTTTT. Residues: CASSLNSGGTGELFF.

J is TRBJ1-6 and V is TRBV11-2; D not resolved. The germline V gene has CDR1 SGHAT and CDR2 FQNNGV. The CDR3 contains 15 residues. The V gene lost 6 bases and the J gene lost 6 bases, with 15 bases spanning the gap. CDR3 nucleotides: TGTGCCAGCAGGCAACCCGGGGTTACTAATTCACCCCTCCACTTT. Translation: CASRQPGVTNSPLHF. Full variable domain (outside the CDR3, taken from reference TRBV11-2 and TRBJ1-6): EAGVAQSPRYKIIEKRQSVAFWCNPISGHATLYWYQQILGQGPKLLIQFQNNGVVDDSQLPKDRFSAERLKGVDSTLKIQPAKLEDSAVYLCASRQPGVTNSPLHFGNGTRLTVT.

V and J are TRBV7-8 and TRBJ1-6; D not certain. CDR1 is SGHVS and CDR2 is FQNEAQ in the germline V gene. V lost 0 bases and J 8 bases, leaving 5 bases between the germline ends. This CDR3 comprises 13 residues. The CDR3 bases are TGTGCCAGCAGCTTAGCCCGGGATTCACCCCTCCACTTT. It is translated as CASSLARDSPLHF.

The chain has TRBV7-9 and TRBJ2-7, with no clear D. V shed 7 bases and J shed 0 bases, with 10 bases lying between them. This CDR3 comprises 13 residues. The germline CDR1 and CDR2 sequences are SEHNR and FQNEAQ (reference sequence). The CDR3 loop reads CASKDSSSYEQYF. The CDR3 DNA reads TGTGCCAGCAAGGATTCTAGCTCCTACGAGCAGTACTTC.